This T cell receptor (beta chain) was documented in a study of molecular identifiers for immune sequencing clone quantification. The wider study: Five portions were made in replicates from RNA of roughly 20,000 or 100,000 naive CD8 cells, and four underwent sequencing.

The study, taken as a whole, reports: One cell's worth of spiked Jurkat TCR RNA was reportedly detectable among about a million naive cells.

This clonotype appeared a few times. As yet, its antigen is unknown. The authors sorted naive CD8 T cells as CD8+CD4-CCR7+CD45RA+. Trimming pared 12 bases from V and 1 base from J, leaving 15 bases between. The V gene's germline CDR1 is KGHDR and CDR2 SFDVKD. This CDR3 contains 14 residues. Bulk TCR library preparation followed previously described methods with listed TCR primers. TCRdb re-called the PCR reads through MiXCR, storing one row per CDR3 protein. The table records under 600,000 distinct CDR3 sequences, about a fifth of them present only once. The chain joins TRBV24-1 to TRBJ1-5; no reliable D call. The TCR was taken from a human donor in good health. Some libraries in this study had Jurkat cell RNA spiked in. The sample consisted of naive CD8+ T cells from blood, with Jurkat cell RNA spiked in. Described subset: FACS-sorted CD8+CD4-CCR7+CD45RA+ naive T cells. CDR3 sequence reads: CAPSSPRSNQPQHF. The CDR3, as DNA: TGTGCCCCTTCTAGCCCCAGGAGCAATCAGCCCCAGCATTTT.